This T cell receptor (beta chain) stems from a study of CD8+CD57+ T cells in acquired aplastic anemia. Study in general: The sorted CD4+ and CD8+ cells yielded an average approximately 3.3 ug of DNA.

Previously, flow cytometry had revealed CD8+CD57+ cell expansion in the patients chosen for sequencing. There were no patients without severe acquired aplastic anemia. This clonotype has a count of ten or more. TCR beta VDJ combinations and CDR3 sequences were profiled from genomic DNA. In TCRdb, the reads were re-called with MiXCR into one record per CDR3 protein. The sample includes 400,000 to 600,000 distinct CDR3 sequences, around 33% of them seen just once. CDR1 is SEHNR and CDR2 is FQNEAQ in the germline V gene (reference sequence). This CDR3 comprises 14 residues. Trimming left V 5 bases short and J 13 bases short, with 18 bases between.

The TCR sequence derives from a human donor with aplastic anemia. The gene calls are TRBV7-9 and TRBJ1-6, with a weak D call TRBD1 (6 bases). The sequencing input was sorted CD4+, CD8+, or CD8+CD57+ T cells (not recorded which) from PBMCs. CDR3 loop: CASSHNRERSPLHF. In DNA, the CDR3 is TGTGCCAGCAGCCATAACAGGGAACGATCCCCCCTCCACTTT.